This T cell receptor beta chain was captured by sequencing in a study of cytomegalovirus exposure and HLA in healthy donors. For the study at large: In a later analysis, it was reported that the roughly 120 validation repertoires had been produced on the same platform as the 700 or so repertoires belonging to the first cohort. Study-wide points: A few CMV-associated chains proved CMV antigen-specific in vitro.

Some clones are missing from TCRdb's copy, which holds only in-frame ones; the method was immunoSEQ multiplex PCR. The data show 50,000 to 65,000 clones, over 90% seen once. The CDR3 is 15 amino acids. V lost 3 bases and J 0 bases, leaving 9 bases between the germline ends. Germline V gives CDR1 SGHRS, CDR2 YFSETQ. A word on this clone: Its cognate antigen is unknown.

Material: PBMCs. This clonotype was obtained from a young woman in good health and CMV-seropositive. The chain carries TRBV5-1 and TRBJ2-2, with D perhaps TRBD1 (6 bases). The CDR3 here is CASSSGGPNTGELFF. The DNA of the CDR3 is TGCGCCAGCAGCTCTGGGGGCCCGAACACCGGGGAGCTGTTTTTT.